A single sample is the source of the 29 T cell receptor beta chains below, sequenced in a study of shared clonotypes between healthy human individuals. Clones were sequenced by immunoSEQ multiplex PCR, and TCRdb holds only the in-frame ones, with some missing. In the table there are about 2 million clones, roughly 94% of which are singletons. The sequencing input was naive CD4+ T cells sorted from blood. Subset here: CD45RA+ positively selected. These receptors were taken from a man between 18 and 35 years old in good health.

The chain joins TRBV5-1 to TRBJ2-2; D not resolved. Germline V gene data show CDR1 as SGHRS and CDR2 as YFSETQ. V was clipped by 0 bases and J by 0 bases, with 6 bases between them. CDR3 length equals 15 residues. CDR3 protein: CASSLELSNTGELFF. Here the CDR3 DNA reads TGCGCCAGCAGCTTGGAGCTTTCGAACACCGGGGAGCTGTTTTTT.

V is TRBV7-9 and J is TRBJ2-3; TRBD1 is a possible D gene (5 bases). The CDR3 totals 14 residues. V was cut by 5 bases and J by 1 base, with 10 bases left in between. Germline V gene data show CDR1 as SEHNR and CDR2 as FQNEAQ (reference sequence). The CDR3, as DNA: TGTGCCAGCAGCGATAGGGGCGGCACAGATACGCAGTATTTT. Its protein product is CASSDRGGTDTQYF.

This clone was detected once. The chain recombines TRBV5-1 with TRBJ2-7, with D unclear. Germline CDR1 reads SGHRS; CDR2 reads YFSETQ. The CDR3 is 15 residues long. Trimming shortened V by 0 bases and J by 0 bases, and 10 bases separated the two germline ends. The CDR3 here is CASSLAVISSYEQYF. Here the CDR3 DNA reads TGCGCCAGCAGCTTGGCCGTTATAAGCTCCTACGAGCAGTACTTC.

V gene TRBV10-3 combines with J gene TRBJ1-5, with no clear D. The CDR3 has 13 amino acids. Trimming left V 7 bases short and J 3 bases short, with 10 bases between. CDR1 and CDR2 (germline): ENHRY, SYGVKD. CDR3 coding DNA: TGTGCCATCACCGATGGGCCCAATCAGCCCCAGCATTTT. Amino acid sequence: CAITDGPNQPQHF.

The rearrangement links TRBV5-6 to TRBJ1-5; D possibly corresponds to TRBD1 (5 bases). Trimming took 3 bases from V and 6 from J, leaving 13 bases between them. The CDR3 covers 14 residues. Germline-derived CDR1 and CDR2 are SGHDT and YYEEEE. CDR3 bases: TGTGCCAGCAGCTCAAGGGGTGTGGGTCAGCCCCAGCATTTT. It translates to CASSSRGVGQPQHF.

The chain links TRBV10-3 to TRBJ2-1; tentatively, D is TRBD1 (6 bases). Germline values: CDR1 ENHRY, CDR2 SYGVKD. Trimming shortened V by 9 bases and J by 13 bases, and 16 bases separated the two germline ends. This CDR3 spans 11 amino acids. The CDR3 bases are TGTGCCATTGGGGAAGGGACATATCAGTTCTTC. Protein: CAIGEGTYQFF.

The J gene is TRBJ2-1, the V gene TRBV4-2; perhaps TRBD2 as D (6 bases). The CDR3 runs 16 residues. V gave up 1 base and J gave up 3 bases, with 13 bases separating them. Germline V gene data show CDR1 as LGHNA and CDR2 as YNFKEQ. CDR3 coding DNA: TGTGCCAGCAGCCAAGGTGTCCGGGGAGGCTACAATGAGCAGTTCTTC. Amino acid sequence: CASSQGVRGGYNEQFF.

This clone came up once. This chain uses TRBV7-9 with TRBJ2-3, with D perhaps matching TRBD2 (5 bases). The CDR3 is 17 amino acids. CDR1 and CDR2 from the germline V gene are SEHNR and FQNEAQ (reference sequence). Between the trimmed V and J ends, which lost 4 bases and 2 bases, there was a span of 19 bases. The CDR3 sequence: CASSSPSRVSITDTQYF. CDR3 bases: TGTGCCAGCAGCTCCCCCTCGAGGGTGTCAATCACAGATACGCAGTATTTT.

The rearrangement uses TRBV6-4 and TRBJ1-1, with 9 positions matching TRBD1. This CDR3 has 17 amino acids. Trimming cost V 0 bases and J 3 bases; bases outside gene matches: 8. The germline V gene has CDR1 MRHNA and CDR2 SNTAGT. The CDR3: CASSDSKDRGSDTEAFF. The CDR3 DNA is TGTGCCAGCAGTGACTCGAAGGACAGGGGCTCGGACACTGAAGCTTTCTTT.

This CDR3 reads CASSADRGADTQYF. CDR3 sequence (DNA): TGTGCCAGCAGCGCTGACAGGGGAGCGGATACGCAGTATTTT. V and J are TRBV9 and TRBJ2-3; 8 bases map to TRBD1. The ends lost 3 bases at V and 6 bases at J; junction bases unmatched: 6. There are 14 residues in the CDR3. Germline CDR1 SGDLS, CDR2 YYNGEE.

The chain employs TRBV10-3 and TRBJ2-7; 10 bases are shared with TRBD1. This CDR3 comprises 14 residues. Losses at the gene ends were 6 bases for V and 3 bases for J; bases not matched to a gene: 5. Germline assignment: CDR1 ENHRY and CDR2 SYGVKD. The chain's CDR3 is CAIREGQGYYEQYF. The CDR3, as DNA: TGTGCCATCAGAGAGGGACAGGGGTACTACGAGCAGTACTTC.

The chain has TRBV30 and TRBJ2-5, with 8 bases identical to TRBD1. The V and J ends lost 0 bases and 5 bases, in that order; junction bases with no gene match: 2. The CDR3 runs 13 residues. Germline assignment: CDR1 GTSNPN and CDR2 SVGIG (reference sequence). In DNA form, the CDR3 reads TGTGCCTGGAGTGTACAGGGGGAGGAGACCCAGTACTTC. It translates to CAWSVQGEETQYF. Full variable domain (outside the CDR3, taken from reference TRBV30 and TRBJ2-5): SQTIHQWPATLVQPVGSPLSLECTVEGTSNPNLYWYRQAAGRGLQLLFYSVGIGQISSEVPQNLSASRPQDRQFILSSKKLLLSDSGFYLCAWSVQGEETQYFGPGTRLLVL.

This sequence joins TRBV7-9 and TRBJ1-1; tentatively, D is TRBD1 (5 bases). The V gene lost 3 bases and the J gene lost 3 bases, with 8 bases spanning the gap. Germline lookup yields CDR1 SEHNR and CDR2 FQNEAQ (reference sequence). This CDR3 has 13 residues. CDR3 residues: CASSLGVYTEAFF. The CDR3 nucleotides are TGTGCCAGCAGCTTGGGGGTATACACTGAAGCTTTCTTT.

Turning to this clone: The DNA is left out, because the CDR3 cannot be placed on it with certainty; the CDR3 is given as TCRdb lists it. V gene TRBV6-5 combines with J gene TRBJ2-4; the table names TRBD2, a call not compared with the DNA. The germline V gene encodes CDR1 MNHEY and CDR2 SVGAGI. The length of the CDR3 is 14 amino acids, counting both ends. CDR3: CASSSSSGRNIQYF.

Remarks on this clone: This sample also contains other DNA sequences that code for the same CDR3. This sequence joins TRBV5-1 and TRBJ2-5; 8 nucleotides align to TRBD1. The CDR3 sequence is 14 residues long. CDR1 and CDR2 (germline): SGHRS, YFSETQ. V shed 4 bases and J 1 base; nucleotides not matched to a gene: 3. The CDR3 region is CASSPGQGQETQYF. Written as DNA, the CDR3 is TGCGCCAGCAGCCCTGGACAGGGCCAAGAGACCCAGTACTTC. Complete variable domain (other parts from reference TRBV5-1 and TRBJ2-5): KAGVTQTPRYLIKTRGQQVTLSCSPISGHRSVSWYQQTPGQGLQFLFEYFSETQRNKGNFPGRFSGRQFSNSRSEMNVSTLELGDSALYLCASSPGQGQETQYFGPGTRLLVL.

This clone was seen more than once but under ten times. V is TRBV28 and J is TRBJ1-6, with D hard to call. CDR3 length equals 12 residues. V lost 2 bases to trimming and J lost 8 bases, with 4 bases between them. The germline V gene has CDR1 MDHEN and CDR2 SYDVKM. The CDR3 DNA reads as TGTGCCAGCAGTTTAATTGATTCACCCCTCCACTTT. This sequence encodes CASSLIDSPLHF.

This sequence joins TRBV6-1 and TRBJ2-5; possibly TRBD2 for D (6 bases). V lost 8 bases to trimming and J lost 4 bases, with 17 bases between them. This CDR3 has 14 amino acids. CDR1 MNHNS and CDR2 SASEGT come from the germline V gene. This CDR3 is CASGDGGARETQYF. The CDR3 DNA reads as TGTGCCAGCGGAGACGGCGGGGCCCGAGAGACCCAGTACTTC.

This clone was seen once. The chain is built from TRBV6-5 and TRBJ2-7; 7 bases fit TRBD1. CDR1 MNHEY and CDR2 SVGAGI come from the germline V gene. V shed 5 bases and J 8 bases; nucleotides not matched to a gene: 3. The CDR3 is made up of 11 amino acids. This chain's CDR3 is CASSQQGKQYF. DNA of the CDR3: TGTGCCAGCAGTCAACAGGGGAAGCAGTACTTC.

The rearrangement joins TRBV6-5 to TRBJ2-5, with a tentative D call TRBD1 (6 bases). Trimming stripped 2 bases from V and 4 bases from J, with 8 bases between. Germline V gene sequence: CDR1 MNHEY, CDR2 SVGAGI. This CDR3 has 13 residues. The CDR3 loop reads CASSYVGAETQYF. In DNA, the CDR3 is TGTGCCAGCAGTTACGTGGGGGCAGAGACCCAGTACTTC.

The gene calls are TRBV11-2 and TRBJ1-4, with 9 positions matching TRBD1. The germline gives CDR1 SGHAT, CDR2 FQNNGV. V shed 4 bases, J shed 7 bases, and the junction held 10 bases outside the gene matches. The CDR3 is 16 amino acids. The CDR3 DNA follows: TGTGCCAGCAGCTCCCGACAGGGGGGGGGTGGTGAAAAACTGTTTTTT. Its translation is CASSSRQGGGGEKLFF.

This CDR3 reads CAPTGRVCNEQFF. CDR3 DNA: TGTGCCCCCACTGGGAGGGTTTGCAATGAGCAGTTCTTC. The gene calls are TRBV6-5 and TRBJ2-1; 7 bases line up with TRBD2. The CDR3 extends over 13 amino acids. The germline V gene has CDR1 MNHEY and CDR2 SVGAGI. V lost 11 bases, J lost 6 bases, and 10 bases stayed unmatched.

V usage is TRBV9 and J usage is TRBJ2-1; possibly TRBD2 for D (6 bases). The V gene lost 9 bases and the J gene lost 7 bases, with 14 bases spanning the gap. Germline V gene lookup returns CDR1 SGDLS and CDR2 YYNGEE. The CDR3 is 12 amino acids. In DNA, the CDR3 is TGTGCCATAGGAGGGCCAAGTAATGAGCAGTTCTTC. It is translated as CAIGGPSNEQFF. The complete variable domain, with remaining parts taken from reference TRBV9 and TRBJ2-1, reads DSGVTQTPKHLITATGQRVTLRCSPRSGDLSVYWYQQSLDQGLQFLIQYYNGEERAKGNILERFSAQQFPDLHSELNLSSLELGDSALYFCAIGGPSNEQFFGPGTRLTVL.

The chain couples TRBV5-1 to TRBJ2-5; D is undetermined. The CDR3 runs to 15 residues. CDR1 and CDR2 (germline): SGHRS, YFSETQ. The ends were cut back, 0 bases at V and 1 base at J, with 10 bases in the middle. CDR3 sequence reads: CASSLAQTAQETQYF. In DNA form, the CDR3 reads TGCGCCAGCAGCTTGGCCCAAACAGCCCAAGAGACCCAGTACTTC.

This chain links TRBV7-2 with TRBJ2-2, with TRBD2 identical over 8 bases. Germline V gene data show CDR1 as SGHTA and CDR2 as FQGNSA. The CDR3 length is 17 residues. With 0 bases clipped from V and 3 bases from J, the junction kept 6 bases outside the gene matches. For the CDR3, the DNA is TGTGCCAGCAGCTTAGCGAACAGCGGGAGCCACACCGGGGAGCTGTTTTTT. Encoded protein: CASSLANSGSHTGELFF.

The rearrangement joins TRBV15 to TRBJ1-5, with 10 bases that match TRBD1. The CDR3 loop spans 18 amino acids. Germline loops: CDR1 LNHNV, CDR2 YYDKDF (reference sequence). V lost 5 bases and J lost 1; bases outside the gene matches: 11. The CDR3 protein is CATSRDRGPKDSNQPQHF. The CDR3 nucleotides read TGTGCCACCAGCCGGGACAGGGGCCCAAAGGACAGCAATCAGCCCCAGCATTTT.

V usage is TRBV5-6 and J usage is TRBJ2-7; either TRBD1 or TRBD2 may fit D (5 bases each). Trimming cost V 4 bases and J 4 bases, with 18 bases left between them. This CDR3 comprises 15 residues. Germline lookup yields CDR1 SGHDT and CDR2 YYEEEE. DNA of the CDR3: TGTGCCAGCAGCAAGGGACCTGAGAGGGGTTACGAGCAGTACTTC. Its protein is CASSKGPERGYEQYF.

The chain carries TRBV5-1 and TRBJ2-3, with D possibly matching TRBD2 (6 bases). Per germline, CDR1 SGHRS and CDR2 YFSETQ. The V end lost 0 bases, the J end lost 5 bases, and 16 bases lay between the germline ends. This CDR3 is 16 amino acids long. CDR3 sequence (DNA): TGCGCCAGCAGCTTGGCGGGAGTTGCCGCCGGAGATACGCAGTATTTT. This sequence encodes CASSLAGVAAGDTQYF. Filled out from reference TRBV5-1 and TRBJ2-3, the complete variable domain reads KAGVTQTPRYLIKTRGQQVTLSCSPISGHRSVSWYQQTPGQGLQFLFEYFSETQRNKGNFPGRFSGRQFSNSRSEMNVSTLELGDSALYLCASSLAGVAAGDTQYFGPGTRLTVL.

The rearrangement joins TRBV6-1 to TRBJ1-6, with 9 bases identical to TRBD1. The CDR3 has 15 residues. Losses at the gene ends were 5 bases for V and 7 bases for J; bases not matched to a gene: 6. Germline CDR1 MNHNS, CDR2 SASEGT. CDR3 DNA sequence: TGTGCCAGCAGTTCCCGGACAGGGGACAATTCACCCCTCCACTTT. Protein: CASSSRTGDNSPLHF.

CDR3 coding DNA: TGTGCCAGCAGCTTAATGGCCCCCTCCCAGCCCCAGCATTTT. It translates to CASSLMAPSQPQHF. This rearrangement joins TRBV7-9 to TRBJ1-5; D is undetermined. Germline CDR1 is SEHNR and CDR2 is FQNEAQ (reference sequence). Trimming left V 2 bases short and J 7 bases short, with 12 bases between. This CDR3 is built from 14 residues.